One sample yielded the 27 T cell receptor beta chains listed below, sequenced in a study of neurological immune-mediated disorders. TCRdb called the 5' RACE reads again in MiXCR, with one record for every CDR3 protein. This sample has 14,000 or so distinct CDR3 sequences; around 14% occur once, and the top ten carry 41%. The source material was CD8+ T cells from blood. The receptors stem from a female donor with HTLV-1-associated myelopathy (HAM/TSP).

This clonotype showed up many times. V and J are TRBV28 and TRBJ1-4, with D unclear. The CDR3 is 14 residues long. The V end lost 4 bases, the J end lost 8 bases, and 14 bases lay between the germline ends. The germline V gene has CDR1 MDHEN and CDR2 SYDVKM. This CDR3 reads CASSSREEGEKLFF. CDR3 nucleotides: TGTGCCAGCAGTTCCCGGGAGGAGGGCGAAAAACTGTTTTTT.

The chain joins TRBV18 to TRBJ2-3; TRBD1 matches at 7 bases. CDR3 length equals 15 residues. The germline gives CDR1 KGHSH, CDR2 LQKENI. V shed 3 bases and J 3 bases; nucleotides not matched to a gene: 6. Here the CDR3 reads CASSPDRMTTDTQYF. In DNA form, the CDR3 reads TGTGCCAGCTCACCGGACAGGATGACAACAGATACGCAGTATTTT.

This clonotype was counted ten times or more. This chain uses TRBV7-9 with TRBJ2-5; the match to TRBD2 covers 9 bases. With 8 bases clipped from V and 5 bases from J, the junction kept 6 bases outside the gene matches. The CDR3 covers 13 residues. Germline V gene lookup returns CDR1 SEHNR and CDR2 FQNEAQ (reference sequence). In DNA, the CDR3 is TGTGCCAGCCGCGGGGGGGGCCAGGAGACCCAGTACTTC. It yields the protein CASRGGGQETQYF.

Many counts were recorded for this clonotype. The chain combines TRBV4-3 with TRBJ1-2; perhaps TRBD1 as D (5 bases). Germline CDR1 reads LGHNA; CDR2 reads YSLEER. V shed 1 base and J shed 3 bases, with 12 bases lying between them. This CDR3 contains 15 residues. The chain's CDR3 is CASSQVWQGDYGYTF. CDR3 DNA sequence: TGCGCCAGCAGCCAAGTATGGCAGGGAGACTATGGCTACACCTTC.

Many counts were recorded for this clonotype. The chain couples TRBV4-2 to TRBJ1-2; 10 positions match TRBD1. After removal of 0 bases from V and 7 bases from J, the junction contained 8 bases not matched to a gene. There are 16 residues in the CDR3. Germline V gene data show CDR1 as LGHNA and CDR2 as YNFKEQ. CDR3 in amino acids: CASSQDLGQGDTGYTF. DNA for the CDR3: TGTGCCAGCAGCCAAGATCTCGGACAGGGGGATACTGGCTACACCTTC.

This clonotype has a count of ten or more. The chain is built from TRBV5-6 and TRBJ2-2; 9 bases fit TRBD1. Trimming took 7 bases from V and 5 from J; bases not matched to a gene: 9. Germline V gene sequence: CDR1 SGHDT, CDR2 YYEEEE. The CDR3 runs 15 residues. The CDR3 region has the DNA TGTGCCAGCGGTACAGGGGGCCTTCGGACCGGGGAGCTGTTTTTT. This sequence encodes CASGTGGLRTGELFF.

This clonotype was observed at least ten times. The V gene is TRBV7-9, the J gene TRBJ2-4; 8 nucleotides line up with TRBD1. Trimming removed 5 bases from V and 1 base from J; junction bases left unmatched: 7. The CDR3 contains 16 residues. The germline CDR1 and CDR2 sequences are SEHNR and FQNEAQ (reference sequence). This CDR3 is CASSPGTGYAKNIQYF. CDR3 coding DNA: TGTGCCAGCAGCCCCGGGACAGGCTACGCCAAAAACATTCAGTACTTC.

The chain links TRBV29-1 to TRBJ2-7; D may be TRBD1 (6 bases). The end of the DNA fits TRBJ2-1 better, so the J call may be wrong. This CDR3 is 12 amino acids long. Germline CDR1 and CDR2: SQVTM and ANQGSEA. The CDR3 DNA is TGCAGCGCCAGGGGAGATTACAATGAGCAGTTCTTC. Encoded protein: CSARGDYNEQFF.

The V gene is TRBV10-2, the J gene TRBJ2-1, with TRBD2 matching over 8 bases. V was pared by 6 bases and J by 8 bases, with 3 bases of the junction left unmatched. This CDR3 spans 12 amino acids. The germline V gene has CDR1 WSHSY and CDR2 SAAADI. The CDR3 is CASRLAGDEQFF. For the CDR3, the DNA is TGCGCCAGCAGGCTAGCGGGCGATGAGCAGTTCTTC.

This clonotype was detected many times. This chain connects TRBV12-3 or TRBV12-4 to TRBJ2-3; no reliable D call. The V end lost 5 bases, the J end lost 6 bases, and 6 bases lay between the germline ends. CDR3 length equals 11 residues. CDR3 DNA: TGTGCCAGCAGTAAGATTGATACGCAGTATTTT. It yields the protein CASSKIDTQYF.

In this sample, this clonotype turned up many times. The CDR3 coding sequence is TGCAGTGCGATACGACTAGCGGGGGACTCAGATACGCAGTATTTT. Protein product: CSAIRLAGDSDTQYF. The rearrangement uses TRBV20-1 and TRBJ2-3, with TRBD2 matching over 12 bases. The CDR3 consists of 15 residues. Germline V lookup: CDR1 DFQATT, CDR2 SNEGSKA (reference sequence). Unmatched junction bases numbered 8, after V lost 6 bases and J lost 4 bases.

This clonotype was observed at least ten times. The gene calls are TRBV20-1 and TRBJ2-3, with D maybe TRBD1 (6 bases). CDR3 length: 15 amino acids. The germline gives CDR1 DFQATT, CDR2 SNEGSKA (reference sequence). V gave up 5 bases and J gave up 2 bases, with 17 bases separating them. The DNA for the CDR3 is TGCAGTGCTCCGAACCGGGACACCCACACAGATACGCAGTATTTT. Translating it yields CSAPNRDTHTDTQYF.

This clonotype was seen ten or more times. This chain uses TRBV20-1 with TRBJ2-7; D is possibly TRBD2 (5 bases). Trimming pared 0 bases from V and 1 base from J, leaving 13 bases between. Germline values: CDR1 DFQATT, CDR2 SNEGSKA (reference sequence). The CDR3 length is 15 residues. CDR3 nucleotides: TGCAGTGCTAGAGATCTGGCCCCGGGGTCCTACGAGCAGTACTTC. This gives the protein CSARDLAPGSYEQYF.

This clonotype was seen many times. CDR3 residues: CASSDWPYNEQFF. The CDR3 coding sequence is TGTGCCAGCTCCGATTGGCCCTACAATGAGCAGTTCTTC. The chain employs TRBV28 and TRBJ2-1; D ambiguous. CDR3 length: 13 residues. V was pared by 8 bases and J by 2 bases, with 10 bases between. Germline CDR1 MDHEN, CDR2 SYDVKM.

The sample holds many counts of this clonotype. The chain is built from TRBV28 and TRBJ2-6; D is ambiguous. The CDR3 extends over 14 amino acids. V gave up 3 bases and J gave up 1 base, with 4 bases separating them. Germline V gene sequence: CDR1 MDHEN, CDR2 SYDVKM. The CDR3 protein is CASSFRSGANVLTF. CDR3 nucleotides: TGTGCCAGCAGTTTCCGGTCTGGGGCCAACGTCCTGACTTTC. Full variable domain (remainder filled in from reference TRBV28 and TRBJ2-6): DVKVTQSSRYLVKRTGEKVFLECVQDMDHENMFWYRQDPGLGLRLIYFSYDVKMKEKGDIPEGYSVSREKKERFSLILESASTNQTSMYLCASSFRSGANVLTFGAGSRLTVL.

The rearrangement links TRBV27 to TRBJ1-1; TRBD1 matches at 9 bases. The CDR3 totals 16 residues. The ends lost 5 bases at V and 5 bases at J; junction bases unmatched: 12. Germline V CDR1 and CDR2: MNHEY, SMNVEV (reference sequence). CDR3 protein: CASSLGTGCLGTEAFF. CDR3 sequence (DNA): TGTGCCAGCAGTCTCGGGACAGGGTGTTTGGGTACTGAAGCTTTCTTT.

Many counts were recorded for this clonotype. The rearrangement uses TRBV10-3 and TRBJ1-5, with D possibly matching TRBD1 (6 bases). The CDR3 runs to 14 residues. V dropped 9 bases and J dropped 0 bases, with 12 bases sitting between them. Germline V gene lookup returns CDR1 ENHRY and CDR2 SYGVKD. CDR3 DNA: TGTGCCATATGGGACACCGATAGCAATCAGCCCCAGCATTTT. Translated: CAIWDTDSNQPQHF.

This clonotype was observed at least ten times. The chain has TRBV7-9 and TRBJ2-7; D not resolved. The V gene lost 6 bases and the J gene lost 1 base, with 13 bases spanning the gap. The CDR3 is 14 residues long. From germline, CDR1 is SEHNR and CDR2 FQNEAQ (reference sequence). The DNA for the CDR3 is TGTGCCAGCAGTCCAAGTTCAGGTTCCTACGAGCAGTACTTC. It encodes CASSPSSGSYEQYF.

This clonotype has ten or more counts. V is TRBV28 and J is TRBJ2-1; 8 positions agree with TRBD2. Losses at the gene ends were 1 base for V and 7 bases for J; bases not matched to a gene: 6. The germline gives CDR1 MDHEN, CDR2 SYDVKM. CDR3 length: 15 amino acids. CDR3 nucleotides: TGTGCCAGCAGTTTATCCGCCGGGGGGGCGAATGAGCAGTTCTTC. It translates to CASSLSAGGANEQFF.

This clonotype was observed many times. The chain employs TRBV27 and TRBJ1-5; D gene unclear. V lost 8 bases to trimming and J lost 0 bases, with 14 bases between them. Germline lookup yields CDR1 MNHEY and CDR2 SMNVEV (reference sequence). The CDR3 consists of 15 residues. This CDR3 is CASSIGPGSNQPQHF. CDR3 bases: TGTGCCAGCTCCATTGGACCGGGTAGCAATCAGCCCCAGCATTTT.

This clonotype was picked up many times. The genes are TRBV27 and TRBJ2-3; tentative D call: TRBD1 (5 bases). V was cut by 7 bases and J by 0 bases, with 20 bases left in between. Germline V gene lookup returns CDR1 MNHEY and CDR2 SMNVEV (reference sequence). The CDR3 spans 17 residues. The chain's CDR3 is CASTIRGSDGSTDTQYF. As DNA, the CDR3 is TGTGCCAGCACGATTAGGGGTAGTGACGGGAGCACAGATACGCAGTATTTT.

This clonotype appeared many times. The V and J genes are TRBV6-6 and TRBJ2-2, with TRBD1 as a possible D gene (6 bases). Germline assignment: CDR1 MNHNY and CDR2 SVGAGI (reference sequence). The CDR3 loop spans 13 amino acids. V was shortened by 2 bases and J by 7 bases, with 8 bases between the two germline ends. The CDR3 nucleotides read TGTGCCAGCAGTTACACAGGGTACGGGGAGCTGTTTTTT. Its translation is CASSYTGYGELFF.

This clonotype came up many times. This chain uses TRBV7-2 with TRBJ2-7, with TRBD2 matching over 7 bases. Germline V gene data show CDR1 as SGHTA and CDR2 as FQGNSA. This CDR3 has 13 residues. The V and J ends lost 3 bases and 4 bases, in that order; junction bases with no gene match: 3. The CDR3 sequence: CASSFAGEYEQYF. In DNA form, the CDR3 reads TGTGCCAGCAGCTTTGCGGGAGAGTACGAGCAGTACTTC.

This clonotype was detected ten times or more. The chain links TRBV10-2 to TRBJ2-1; 9 bases agree with TRBD1. The V and J ends lost 6 bases and 6 bases, in that order; junction bases with no gene match: 9. Germline loops: CDR1 WSHSY, CDR2 SAAADI. CDR3 length equals 15 residues. The chain's CDR3 is CASSISGQGFNEQFF. Written as DNA, the CDR3 is TGCGCCAGCAGCATTTCGGGACAGGGTTTCAATGAGCAGTTCTTC.

Ten or more counts support this clonotype. The CDR3 protein is CASSFPRTEEANYGYTF. The CDR3 bases are TGTGCCAGCAGCTTCCCCCGGACAGAAGAAGCTAACTATGGCTACACCTTC. The chain employs TRBV11-2 and TRBJ1-2, with D perhaps TRBD1 (6 bases). Trimming removed 3 bases at V and 0 bases at J, with 17 bases between. The CDR3 contains 17 residues. The germline V gene has CDR1 SGHAT and CDR2 FQNNGV.

This clonotype was detected ten times or more. V gene TRBV12-3 or TRBV12-4 combines with J gene TRBJ2-1, with 7 bases matching TRBD1. CDR3 size: 13 residues. The V and J ends lost 5 bases and 12 bases, in that order; junction bases with no gene match: 10. The CDR3 DNA reads TGTGCCAGCAGTGGGGACAGTTCCCTCCCGCAGTTCTTC. It translates to CASSGDSSLPQFF.

This clonotype was seen many times. CDR3 in amino acids: CASSPDIAGGPYEQYF. The CDR3 DNA reads TGCGCCAGCAGCCCCGATATAGCGGGGGGGCCTTACGAGCAGTACTTC. This chain joins TRBV4-3 and TRBJ2-7; 11 nucleotides agree with TRBD2. CDR1 and CDR2 (germline): LGHNA, YSLEER. J gave up 4 bases and V 4 bases, and 9 bases lay outside the gene matches. The CDR3 is made up of 16 amino acids.